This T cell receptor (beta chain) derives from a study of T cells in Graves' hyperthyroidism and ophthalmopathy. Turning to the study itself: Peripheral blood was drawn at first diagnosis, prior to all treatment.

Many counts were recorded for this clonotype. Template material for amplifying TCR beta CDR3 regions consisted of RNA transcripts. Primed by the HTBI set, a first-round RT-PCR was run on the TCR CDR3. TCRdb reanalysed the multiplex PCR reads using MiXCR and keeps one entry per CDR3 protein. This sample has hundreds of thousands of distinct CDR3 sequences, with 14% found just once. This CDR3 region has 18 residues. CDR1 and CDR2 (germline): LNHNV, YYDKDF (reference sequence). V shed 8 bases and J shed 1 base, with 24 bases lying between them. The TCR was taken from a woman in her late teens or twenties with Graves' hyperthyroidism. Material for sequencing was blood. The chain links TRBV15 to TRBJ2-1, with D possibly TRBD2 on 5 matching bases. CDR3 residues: CATSSRAVGVGSYNEQFF. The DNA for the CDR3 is TGTGCCACCTCGTCGCGGGCCGTAGGAGTGGGATCCTACAATGAGCAGTTCTTC.